The present TCR beta chain was sequenced within a study of molecular identifiers for immune sequencing clone quantification. The length of the CDR3 is 15 residues. Between the trimmed V and J ends, which lost 0 bases and 2 bases, there was a span of 11 bases. In germline, CDR1 is SGDLS, CDR2 YYNGEE. TCRdb analysed the PCR reads with MiXCR anew, one entry per CDR3 protein. This table holds 550,000 to 750,000 distinct CDR3 sequences, 15% to 20% found once. Material: naive CD8+ T cells from blood, with Jurkat cell RNA spiked in. Indicated subset: FACS-sorted CD8+CD4-CCR7+CD45RA+ naive T cells. The receptor's source is a human donor in good health. Some libraries in this study had Jurkat cell RNA spiked in. The rearrangement uses TRBV9 and TRBJ2-5; D remains ambiguous. The CDR3 bases are TGTGCCAGCAGCGTAGGGTTCACCGAACAAGAGACCCAGTACTTC. Amino acid sequence: CASSVGFTEQETQYF.